This TCR beta chain was identified during a study of T cells after posttransplantation cyclophosphamide. Cells defined as naive were viable CD3+CD4+ or CD3+CD8+ and CCR7+CD45RA+CD45RO-CD95-CD27+CD28+. V was pared by 6 bases and J by 2 bases, with 10 bases between. CDR3 length equals 13 residues. Germline CDR1 and CDR2: MNHNY and SVGAGI (reference sequence). Sequenced by immunoSEQ multiplex PCR; TCRdb stores in-frame clones only, minus some. Of about 31,000 clones listed, 75% to 95% were seen once; the top ten hold 0.2% to 0.3%. The sequence derives from a woman aged 60-70 years in good health, CMV-negative, and a related stem cell transplant donor. The specimen sequenced was naive CD4+ T cells sorted from PBMCs. The chain links TRBV6-6 to TRBJ1-1; possible D gene TRBD1, 6 bases. In nucleotides, the CDR3 is TGTGCCAGCAGCCACAGGGAAAACACTGAAGCTTTCTTT. Protein product: CASSHRENTEAFF.